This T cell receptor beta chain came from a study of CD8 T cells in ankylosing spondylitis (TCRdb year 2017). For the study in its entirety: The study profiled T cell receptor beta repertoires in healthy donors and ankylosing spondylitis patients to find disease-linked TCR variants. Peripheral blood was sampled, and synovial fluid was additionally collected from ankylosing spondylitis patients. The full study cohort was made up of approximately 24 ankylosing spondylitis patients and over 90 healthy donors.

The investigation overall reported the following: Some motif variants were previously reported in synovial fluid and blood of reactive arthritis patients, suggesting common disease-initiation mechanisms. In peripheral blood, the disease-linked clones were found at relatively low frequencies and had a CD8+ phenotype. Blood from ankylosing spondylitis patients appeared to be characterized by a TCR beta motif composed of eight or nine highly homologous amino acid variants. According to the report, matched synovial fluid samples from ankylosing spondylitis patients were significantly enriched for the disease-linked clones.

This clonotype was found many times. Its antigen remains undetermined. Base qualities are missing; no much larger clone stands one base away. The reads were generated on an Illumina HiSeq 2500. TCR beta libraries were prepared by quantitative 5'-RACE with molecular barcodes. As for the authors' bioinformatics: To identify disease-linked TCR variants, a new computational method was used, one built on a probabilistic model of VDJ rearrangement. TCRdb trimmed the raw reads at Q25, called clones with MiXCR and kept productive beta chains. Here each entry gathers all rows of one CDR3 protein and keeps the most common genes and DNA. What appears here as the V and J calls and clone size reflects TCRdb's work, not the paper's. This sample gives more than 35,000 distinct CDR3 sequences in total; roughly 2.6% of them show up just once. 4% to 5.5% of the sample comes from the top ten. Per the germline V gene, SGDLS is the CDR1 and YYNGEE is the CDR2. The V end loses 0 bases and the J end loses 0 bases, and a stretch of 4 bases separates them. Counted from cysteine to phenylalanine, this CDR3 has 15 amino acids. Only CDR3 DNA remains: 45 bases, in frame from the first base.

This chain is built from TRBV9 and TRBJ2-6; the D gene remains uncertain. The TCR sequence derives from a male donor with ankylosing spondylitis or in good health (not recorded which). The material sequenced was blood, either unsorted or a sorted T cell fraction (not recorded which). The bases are TGTGCCAGCAGCGTAGTCGCCTCTGGGGCCAACGTCCTGACTTTC. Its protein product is CASSVVASGANVLTF.